The sequence of this T cell receptor (beta chain) was determined in a study of CD8+ T cells in alopecia areata. Study as a whole: Treated patients were given 5 to 10 mg oral tofacitinib twice daily.

As for this clone: Antigen specificity is unknown.

cDNA prepared by RNA extraction and subsequent reverse transcription served as the template for sequencing. Sequenced by immunoSEQ multiplex PCR; TCRdb stores in-frame clones only, minus some. The sample shows 150,000 or so clones, over 70% of them seen only once. Both peripheral blood and punch biopsies of lesional scalp skin were obtained from patients who had alopecia areata. There are 12 residues in the CDR3. The germline V gene encodes CDR1 MGHDK and CDR2 SYGVNS. V lost 8 bases to trimming and J lost 1 base, with 8 bases between them. Study-wide results and limits: Sharing of TCRs across patients appeared less clear than in mice, possibly for HLA-related reasons.

The source was CD8+ T cells sorted from blood, collected at week 0. This TCR came from a human donor with alopecia areata. The chain has TRBV25-1 and TRBJ1-2; D call uncertain. The CDR3 region has the DNA TGTGCCAGCCACAGCTATAACTATGGCTACACCTTC. Translation: CASHSYNYGYTF.